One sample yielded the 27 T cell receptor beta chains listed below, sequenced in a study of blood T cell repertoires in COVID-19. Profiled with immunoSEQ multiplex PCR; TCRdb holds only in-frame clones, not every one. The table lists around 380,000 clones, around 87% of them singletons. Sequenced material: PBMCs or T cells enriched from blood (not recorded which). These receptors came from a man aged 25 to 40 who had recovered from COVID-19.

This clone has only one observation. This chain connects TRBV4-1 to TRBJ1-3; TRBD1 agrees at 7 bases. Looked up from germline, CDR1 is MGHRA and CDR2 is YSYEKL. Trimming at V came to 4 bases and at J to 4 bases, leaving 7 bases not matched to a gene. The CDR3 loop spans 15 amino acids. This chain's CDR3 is CASSLLGTEGNTIYF. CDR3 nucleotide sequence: TGCGCCAGCAGCCTTCTTGGGACAGAAGGAAACACCATATATTTT.

The CDR3, as DNA: TGTGCCACCAGTGAACTAGGAAGGACAGGTCCAACTAATGAAAAACTGTTTTTT. Translated: CATSELGRTGPTNEKLFF. This chain uses TRBV24-1 with TRBJ1-4; 7 bases align to TRBD1. Germline trimming cut 4 bases from V and 0 bases from J; bases unmatched to any gene: 10. This CDR3 is built from 18 residues. Germline-derived CDR1 and CDR2 are KGHDR and SFDVKD.

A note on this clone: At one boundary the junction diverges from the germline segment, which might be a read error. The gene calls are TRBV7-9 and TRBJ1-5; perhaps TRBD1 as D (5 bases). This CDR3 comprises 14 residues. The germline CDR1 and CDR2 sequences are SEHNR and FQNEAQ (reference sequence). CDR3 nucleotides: TGTGCCAGCAGCTTGGTGGGGCCAGATCAACCCCAGCATTTT. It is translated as CASSLVGPDQPQHF.

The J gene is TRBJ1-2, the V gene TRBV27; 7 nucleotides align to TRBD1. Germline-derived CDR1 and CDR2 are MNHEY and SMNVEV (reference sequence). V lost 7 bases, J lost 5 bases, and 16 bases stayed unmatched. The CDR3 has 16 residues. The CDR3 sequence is CASNPLGAGGLYGYTF. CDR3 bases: TGTGCCAGCAATCCTCTGGGGGCAGGGGGACTTTATGGCTACACCTTC.

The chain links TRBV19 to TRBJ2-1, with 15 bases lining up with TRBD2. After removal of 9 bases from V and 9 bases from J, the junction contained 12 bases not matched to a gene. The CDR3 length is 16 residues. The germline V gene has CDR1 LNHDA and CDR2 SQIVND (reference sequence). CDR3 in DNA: TGTGCCAGCCTAAGGACTAGCGGGGGGGCCATGGGTGAGCAGTTCTTC. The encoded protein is CASLRTSGGAMGEQFF.

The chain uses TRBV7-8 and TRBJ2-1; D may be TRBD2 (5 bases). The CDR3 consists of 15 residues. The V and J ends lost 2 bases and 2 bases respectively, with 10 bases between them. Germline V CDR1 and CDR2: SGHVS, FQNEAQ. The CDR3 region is CASSLRWGAYNEQFF. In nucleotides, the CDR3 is TGTGCCAGCAGCTTACGTTGGGGAGCCTACAATGAGCAGTTCTTC.

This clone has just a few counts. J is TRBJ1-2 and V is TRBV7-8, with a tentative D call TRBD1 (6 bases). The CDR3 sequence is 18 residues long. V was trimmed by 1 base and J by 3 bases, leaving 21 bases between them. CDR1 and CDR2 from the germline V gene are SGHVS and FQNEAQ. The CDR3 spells CASSLDSFQGPGDYGYTF. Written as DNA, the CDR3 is TGTGCCAGCAGCTTAGATTCTTTTCAGGGGCCCGGGGACTATGGCTACACCTTC.

The CDR3 DNA reads TGTGCCAGCAGCTACCGACATCAGAACACCGGGGAGCTGTTTTTT. It yields the protein CASSYRHQNTGELFF. This rearrangement joins TRBV3-1 (or the pseudogene TRBV3-2) to TRBJ2-2; D unresolved. V dropped 5 bases and J dropped 1 base, with 11 bases sitting between them. Germline CDR1 LGHDT, CDR2 YNNKEL (reference sequence). CDR3 size: 15 residues.

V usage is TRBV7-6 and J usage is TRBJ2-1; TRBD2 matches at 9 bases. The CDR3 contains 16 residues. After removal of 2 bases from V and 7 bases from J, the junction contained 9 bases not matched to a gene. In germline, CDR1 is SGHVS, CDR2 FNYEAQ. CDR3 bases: TGTGCCAGCAGCTTAACGATAGCGGGGGCCAGTAATGAGCAGTTCTTC. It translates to CASSLTIAGASNEQFF.

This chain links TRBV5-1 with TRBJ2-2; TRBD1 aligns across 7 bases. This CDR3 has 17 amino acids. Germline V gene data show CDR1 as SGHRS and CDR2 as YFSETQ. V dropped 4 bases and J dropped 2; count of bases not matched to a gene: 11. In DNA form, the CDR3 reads TGCGCCAGCAGCCCCCCCGGACAGGACATAAACACCGGGGAGCTGTTTTTT. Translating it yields CASSPPGQDINTGELFF.

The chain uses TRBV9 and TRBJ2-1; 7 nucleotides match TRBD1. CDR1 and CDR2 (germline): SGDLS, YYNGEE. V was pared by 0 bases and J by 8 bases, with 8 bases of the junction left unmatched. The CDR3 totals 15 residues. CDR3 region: CASSVGDSLTHEQFF. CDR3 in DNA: TGTGCCAGCAGCGTAGGGGACAGTTTAACTCATGAGCAGTTCTTC.

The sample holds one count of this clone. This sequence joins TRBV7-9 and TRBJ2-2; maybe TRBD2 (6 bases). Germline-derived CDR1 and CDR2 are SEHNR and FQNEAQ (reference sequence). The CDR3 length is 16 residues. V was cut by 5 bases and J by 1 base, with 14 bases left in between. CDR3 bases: TGTGCCAGCAGCGGGGGAGGACTGATGAACACCGGGGAGCTGTTTTTT. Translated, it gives CASSGGGLMNTGELFF.

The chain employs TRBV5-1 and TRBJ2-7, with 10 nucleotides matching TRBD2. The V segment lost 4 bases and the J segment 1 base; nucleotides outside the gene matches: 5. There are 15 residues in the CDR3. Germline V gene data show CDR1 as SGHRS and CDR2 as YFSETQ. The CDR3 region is CASSLQRGGSYEQYF. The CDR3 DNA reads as TGCGCCAGCAGCCTCCAGCGGGGGGGATCCTACGAGCAGTACTTC.

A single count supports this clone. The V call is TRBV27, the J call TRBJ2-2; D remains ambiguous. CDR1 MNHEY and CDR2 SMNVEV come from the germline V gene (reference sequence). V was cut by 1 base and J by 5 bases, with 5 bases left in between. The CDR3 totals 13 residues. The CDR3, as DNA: TGTGCCAGCAGTTTATACCAGACCGGGGAGCTGTTTTTT. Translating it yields CASSLYQTGELFF.

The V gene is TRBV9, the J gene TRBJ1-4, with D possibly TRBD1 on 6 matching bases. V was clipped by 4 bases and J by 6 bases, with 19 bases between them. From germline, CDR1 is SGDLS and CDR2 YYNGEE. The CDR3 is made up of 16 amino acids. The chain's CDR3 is CASSLPNRRGHEKLFF. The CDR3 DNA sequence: TGTGCCAGCAGCTTACCTAATCGCAGGGGCCATGAAAAACTGTTTTTT.

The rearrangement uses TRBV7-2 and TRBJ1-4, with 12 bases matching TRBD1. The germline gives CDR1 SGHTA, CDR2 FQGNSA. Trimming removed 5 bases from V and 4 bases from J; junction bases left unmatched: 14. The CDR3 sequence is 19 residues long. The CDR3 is CASSLRWGQGARDNEKLFF. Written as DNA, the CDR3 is TGTGCCAGCAGCCTTAGGTGGGGACAGGGGGCGCGGGATAATGAAAAACTGTTTTTT.

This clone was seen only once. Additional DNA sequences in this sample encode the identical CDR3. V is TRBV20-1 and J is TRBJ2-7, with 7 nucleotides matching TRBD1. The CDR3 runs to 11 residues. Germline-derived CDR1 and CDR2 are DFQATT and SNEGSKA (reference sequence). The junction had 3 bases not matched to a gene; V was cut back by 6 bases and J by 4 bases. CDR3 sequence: CSAGRGYEQYF. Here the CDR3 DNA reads TGCAGTGCCGGCAGGGGGTACGAGCAGTACTTC.

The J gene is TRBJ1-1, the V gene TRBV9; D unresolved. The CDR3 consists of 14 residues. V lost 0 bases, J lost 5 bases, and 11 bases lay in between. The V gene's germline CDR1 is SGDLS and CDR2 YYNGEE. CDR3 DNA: TGTGCCAGCAGCGTAGGGGGAGGTGGGACTGAAGCTTTCTTT. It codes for CASSVGGGGTEAFF.

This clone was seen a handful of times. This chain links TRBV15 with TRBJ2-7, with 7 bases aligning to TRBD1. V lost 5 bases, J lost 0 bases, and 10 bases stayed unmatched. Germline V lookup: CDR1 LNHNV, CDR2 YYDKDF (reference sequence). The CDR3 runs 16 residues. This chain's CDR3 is CATSDPDRASSYEQYF. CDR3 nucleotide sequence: TGTGCCACCAGCGATCCTGACAGGGCCAGCTCCTACGAGCAGTACTTC.

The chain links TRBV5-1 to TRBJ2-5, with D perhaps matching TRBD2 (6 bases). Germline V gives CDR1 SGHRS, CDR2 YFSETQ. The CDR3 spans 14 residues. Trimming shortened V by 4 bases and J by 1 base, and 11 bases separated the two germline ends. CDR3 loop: CASSQPGLQETQYF. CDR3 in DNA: TGCGCCAGCAGCCAACCGGGACTCCAAGAGACCCAGTACTTC.

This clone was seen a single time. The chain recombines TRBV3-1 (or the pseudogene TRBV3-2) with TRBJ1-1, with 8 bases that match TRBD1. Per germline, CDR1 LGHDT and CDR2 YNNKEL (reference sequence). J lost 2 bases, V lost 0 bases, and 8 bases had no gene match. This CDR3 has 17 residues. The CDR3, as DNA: TGTGCCAGCAGCCAAGAGGAGTACAGGGGGACCAACACTGAAGCTTTCTTT. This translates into CASSQEEYRGTNTEAFF.

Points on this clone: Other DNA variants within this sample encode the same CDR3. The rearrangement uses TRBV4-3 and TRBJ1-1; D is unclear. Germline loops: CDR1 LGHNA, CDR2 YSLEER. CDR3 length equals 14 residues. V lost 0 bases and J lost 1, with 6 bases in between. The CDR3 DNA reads TGCGCCAGCAGCCAAGAGCGTGGGAACACTGAAGCTTTCTTT. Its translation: CASSQERGNTEAFF.

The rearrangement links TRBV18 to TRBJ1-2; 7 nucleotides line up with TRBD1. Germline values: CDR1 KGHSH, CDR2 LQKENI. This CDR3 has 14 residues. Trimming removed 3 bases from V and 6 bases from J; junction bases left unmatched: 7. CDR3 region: CASSPVTGSHGYTF. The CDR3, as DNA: TGTGCCAGCTCACCGGTGACAGGGTCCCATGGCTACACCTTC.

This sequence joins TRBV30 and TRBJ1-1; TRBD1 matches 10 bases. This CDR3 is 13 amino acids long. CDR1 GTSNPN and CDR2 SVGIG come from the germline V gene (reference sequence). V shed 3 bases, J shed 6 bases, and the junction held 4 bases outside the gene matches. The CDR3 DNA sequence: TGTGCCTGGAGCTACGGACAGGGGGCTGAAGCTTTCTTT. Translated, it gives CAWSYGQGAEAFF.

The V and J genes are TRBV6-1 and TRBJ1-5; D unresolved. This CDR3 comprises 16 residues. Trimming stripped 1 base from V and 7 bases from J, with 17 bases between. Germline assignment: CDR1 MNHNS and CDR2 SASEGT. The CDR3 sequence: CASSEERSSILQPQHF. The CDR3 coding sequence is TGTGCCAGCAGTGAAGAGCGGTCCTCGATCCTCCAGCCCCAGCATTTT.

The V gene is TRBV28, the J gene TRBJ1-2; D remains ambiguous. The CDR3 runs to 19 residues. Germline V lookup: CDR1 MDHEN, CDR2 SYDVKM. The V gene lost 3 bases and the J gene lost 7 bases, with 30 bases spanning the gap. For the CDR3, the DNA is TGTGCCAGCAGTTTCACGTTCCGATCAACGGGCTACATCAGCGGTGGCTACACCTTC. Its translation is CASSFTFRSTGYISGGYTF.

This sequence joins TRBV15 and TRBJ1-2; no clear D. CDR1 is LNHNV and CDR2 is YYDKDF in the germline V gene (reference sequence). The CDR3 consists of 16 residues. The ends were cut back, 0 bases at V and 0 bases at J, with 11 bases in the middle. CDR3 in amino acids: CATSRDRDISNYGYTF. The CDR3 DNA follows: TGTGCCACCAGCAGAGATAGAGACATTTCTAACTATGGCTACACCTTC.